This T cell receptor (beta chain) was captured in a study of HIV-infected patients and healthy controls. Study-level points and caveats: Compared with controls, mean Gini indices were significantly raised in HIV-infected repertoires, possibly indicating oligoclonality. Mean usage of eight alpha and eight beta V genes differed significantly in HIV-infected patients versus controls. Compared with untreated HIV+ repertoires, healthy controls showed roughly threefold more distinct CDR3s and higher Shannon diversity.

There are many counts of this clonotype. Its matching antigen is unknown. Whole blood was used without fractionation, so all unsorted peripheral T cells were included. RNA came from approximately 2.6 ml of peripheral blood. The germline V gene has CDR1 KGHSH and CDR2 LQKENI. The V end was cut by 6 bases, the J end by 1 base, with 13 bases between. The CDR3 length is 15 residues. Reverse transcription used about 500 ng RNA and constant-region primers for alpha and beta. Alpha and beta chain libraries were made separately by chain-specific third strand synthesis with multiplexing indices. TCRdb itself ran the 5' RACE reads through MiXCR, one entry per CDR3 protein. The sample includes around 19,000 distinct CDR3 sequences, 8.9% of them seen just once.

The sequence was obtained from an adult in good health. Specimen: blood. V usage is TRBV18 and J usage is TRBJ1-5; D gene uncertain. The CDR3 DNA is TGTGCCAGCTCCCCGGATAGGGTAAGCAATCAGCCCCAGCATTTT. It specifies CASSPDRVSNQPQHF.